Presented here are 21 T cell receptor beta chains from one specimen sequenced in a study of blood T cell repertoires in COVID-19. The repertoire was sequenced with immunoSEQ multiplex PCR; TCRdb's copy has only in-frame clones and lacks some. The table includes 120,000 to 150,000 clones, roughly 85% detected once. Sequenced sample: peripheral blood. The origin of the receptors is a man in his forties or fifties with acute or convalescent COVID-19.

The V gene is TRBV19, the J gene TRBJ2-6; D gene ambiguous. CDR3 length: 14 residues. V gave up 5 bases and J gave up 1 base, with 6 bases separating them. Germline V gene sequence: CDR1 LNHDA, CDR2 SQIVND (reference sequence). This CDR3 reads CASSVLSGANVLTF. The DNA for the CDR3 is TGTGCCAGTAGTGTACTATCTGGGGCCAACGTCCTGACTTTC.

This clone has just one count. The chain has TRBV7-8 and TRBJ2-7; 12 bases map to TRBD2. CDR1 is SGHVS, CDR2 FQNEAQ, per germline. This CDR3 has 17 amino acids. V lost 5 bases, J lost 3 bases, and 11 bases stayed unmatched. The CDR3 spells CASSKTIGLAGNYEQYF. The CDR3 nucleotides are TGTGCCAGCAGCAAGACCATTGGACTAGCGGGGAACTACGAGCAGTACTTC.

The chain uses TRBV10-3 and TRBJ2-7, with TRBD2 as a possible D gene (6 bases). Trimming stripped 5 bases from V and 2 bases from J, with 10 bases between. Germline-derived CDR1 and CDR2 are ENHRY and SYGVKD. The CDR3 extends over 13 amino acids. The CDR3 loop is CAISPGLTYEQYF. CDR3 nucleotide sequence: TGTGCCATCAGTCCGGGACTTACCTACGAGCAGTACTTC.

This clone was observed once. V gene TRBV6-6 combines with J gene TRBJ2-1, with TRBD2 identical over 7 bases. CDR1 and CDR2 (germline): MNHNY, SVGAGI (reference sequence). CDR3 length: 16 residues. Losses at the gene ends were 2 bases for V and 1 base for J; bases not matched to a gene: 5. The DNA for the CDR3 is TGTGCCAGCAGTTACGGGGGGGATCTTTCCTACAATGAGCAGTTCTTC. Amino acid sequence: CASSYGGDLSYNEQFF.

The CDR3 sequence: CASSISYEETQYF. The DNA for the CDR3 is TGTGCCAGTAGTATATCTTATGAAGAGACCCAGTACTTC. The V call is TRBV19, the J call TRBJ2-5, with no clear D. Trimming removed 2 bases at V and 3 bases at J, with 7 bases between. This CDR3 spans 13 amino acids. In germline, CDR1 is LNHDA, CDR2 SQIVND (reference sequence). The whole variable domain, remainder taken from reference TRBV19 and TRBJ2-5, is DGGITQSPKYLFRKEGQNVTLSCEQNLNHDAMYWYRQDPGQGLRLIYYSQIVNDFQKGDIAEGYSVSREKKESFPLTVTSAQKNPTAFYLCASSISYEETQYFGPGTRLLVL.

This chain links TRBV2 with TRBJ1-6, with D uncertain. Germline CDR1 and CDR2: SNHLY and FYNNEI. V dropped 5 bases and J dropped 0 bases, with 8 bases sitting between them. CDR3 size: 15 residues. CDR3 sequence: CASSLRGSYNSPLHF. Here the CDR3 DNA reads TGTGCCAGCAGTCTCCGGGGCTCCTATAATTCACCCCTCCACTTT.

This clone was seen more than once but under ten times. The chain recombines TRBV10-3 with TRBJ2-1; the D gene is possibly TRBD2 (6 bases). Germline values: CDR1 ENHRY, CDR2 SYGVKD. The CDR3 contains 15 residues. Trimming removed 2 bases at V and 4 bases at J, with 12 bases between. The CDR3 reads CAISETAGSYNEQFF. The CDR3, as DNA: TGTGCCATCAGTGAGACGGCGGGAAGTTACAATGAGCAGTTCTTC.

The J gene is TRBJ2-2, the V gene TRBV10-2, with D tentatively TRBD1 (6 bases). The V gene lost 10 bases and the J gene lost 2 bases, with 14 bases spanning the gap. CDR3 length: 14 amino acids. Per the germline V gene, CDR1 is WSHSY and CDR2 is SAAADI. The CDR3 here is CAIKGQYNTGELFF. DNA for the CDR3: TGCGCCATAAAGGGACAATACAACACCGGGGAGCTGTTTTTT.

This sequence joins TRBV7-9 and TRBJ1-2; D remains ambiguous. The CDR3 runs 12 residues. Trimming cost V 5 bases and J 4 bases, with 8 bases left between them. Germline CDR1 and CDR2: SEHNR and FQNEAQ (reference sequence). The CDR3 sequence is CASSEGGYGYTF. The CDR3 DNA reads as TGTGCCAGCAGCGAGGGAGGCTATGGCTACACCTTC.

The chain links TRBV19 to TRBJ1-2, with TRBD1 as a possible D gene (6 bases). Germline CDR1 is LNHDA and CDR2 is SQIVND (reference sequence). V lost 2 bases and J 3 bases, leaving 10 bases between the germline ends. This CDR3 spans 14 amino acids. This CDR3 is CASSILTGDYGYTF. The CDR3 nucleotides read TGTGCCAGTAGTATACTGACAGGAGACTATGGCTACACCTTC. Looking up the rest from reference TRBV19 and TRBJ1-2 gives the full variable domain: DGGITQSPKYLFRKEGQNVTLSCEQNLNHDAMYWYRQDPGQGLRLIYYSQIVNDFQKGDIAEGYSVSREKKESFPLTVTSAQKNPTAFYLCASSILTGDYGYTFGSGTRLTVV.

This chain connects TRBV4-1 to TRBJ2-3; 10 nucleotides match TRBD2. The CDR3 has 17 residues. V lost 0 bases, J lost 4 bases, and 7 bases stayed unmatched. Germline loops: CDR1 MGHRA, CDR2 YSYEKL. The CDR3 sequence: CASSQDGGAGGPDTQYF. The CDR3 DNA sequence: TGCGCCAGCAGCCAAGATGGTGGAGCGGGGGGGCCAGATACGCAGTATTTT.

CDR3 coding DNA: TGTGCCAGCAGTGAATTGACGCTAGCCTACGAGCAGTACTTC. It specifies CASSELTLAYEQYF. V usage is TRBV2 and J usage is TRBJ2-7; D gene ambiguous. Germline V gene sequence: CDR1 SNHLY, CDR2 FYNNEI. CDR3 size: 14 residues. V was cut by 2 bases and J by 2 bases, with 10 bases left in between.

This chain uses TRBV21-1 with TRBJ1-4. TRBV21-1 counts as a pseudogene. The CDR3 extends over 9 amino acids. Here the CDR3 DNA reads TGTCTCAACGGTGAAAAACTGTTTTTT. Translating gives CLNGEKLFF.

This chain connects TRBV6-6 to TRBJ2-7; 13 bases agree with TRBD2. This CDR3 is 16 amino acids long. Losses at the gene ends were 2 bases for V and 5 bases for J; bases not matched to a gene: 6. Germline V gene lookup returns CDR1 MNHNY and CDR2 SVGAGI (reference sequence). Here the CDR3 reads CASSYATSGRSHEQYF. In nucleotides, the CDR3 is TGTGCCAGCAGTTACGCGACTAGCGGGAGGAGTCACGAGCAGTACTTC.

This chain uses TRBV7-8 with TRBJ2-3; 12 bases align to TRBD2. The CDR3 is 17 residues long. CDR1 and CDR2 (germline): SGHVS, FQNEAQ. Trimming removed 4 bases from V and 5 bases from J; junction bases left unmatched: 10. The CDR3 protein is CASSSQLAGGPVDTQYF. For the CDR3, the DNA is TGTGCCAGCAGCTCACAGCTAGCGGGAGGGCCCGTAGATACGCAGTATTTT.

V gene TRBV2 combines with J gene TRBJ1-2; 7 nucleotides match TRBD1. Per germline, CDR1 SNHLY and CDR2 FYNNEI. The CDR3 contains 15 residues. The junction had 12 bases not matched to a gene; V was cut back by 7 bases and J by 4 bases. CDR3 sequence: CASNPGTVEIYGYTF. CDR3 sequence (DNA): TGTGCCAGCAACCCAGGGACAGTAGAAATCTATGGCTACACCTTC.

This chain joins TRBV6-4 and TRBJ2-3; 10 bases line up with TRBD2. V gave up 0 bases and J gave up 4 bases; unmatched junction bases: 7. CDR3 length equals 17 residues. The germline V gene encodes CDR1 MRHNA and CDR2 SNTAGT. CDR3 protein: CASSDSSSGGSADTQYF. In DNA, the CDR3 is TGTGCCAGCAGTGACTCTTCTAGCGGGGGTTCAGCAGATACGCAGTATTTT.

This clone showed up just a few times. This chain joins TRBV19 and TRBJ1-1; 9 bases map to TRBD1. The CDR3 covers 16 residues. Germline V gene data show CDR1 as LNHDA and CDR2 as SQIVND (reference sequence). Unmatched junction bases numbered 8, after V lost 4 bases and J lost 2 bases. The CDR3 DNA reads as TGTGCCAGTAGTAGCCCCAACAGGGGGCGCAACACTGAAGCTTTCTTT. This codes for CASSSPNRGRNTEAFF. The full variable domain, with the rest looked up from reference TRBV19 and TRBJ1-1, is DGGITQSPKYLFRKEGQNVTLSCEQNLNHDAMYWYRQDPGQGLRLIYYSQIVNDFQKGDIAEGYSVSREKKESFPLTVTSAQKNPTAFYLCASSSPNRGRNTEAFFGQGTRLTVV.

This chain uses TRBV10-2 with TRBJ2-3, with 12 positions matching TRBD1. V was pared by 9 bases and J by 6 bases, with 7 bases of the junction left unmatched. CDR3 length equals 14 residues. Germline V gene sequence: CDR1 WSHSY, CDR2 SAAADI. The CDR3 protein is CASVGTGGSDTQYF. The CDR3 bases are TGCGCCAGTGTAGGGACAGGGGGCTCGGATACGCAGTATTTT.

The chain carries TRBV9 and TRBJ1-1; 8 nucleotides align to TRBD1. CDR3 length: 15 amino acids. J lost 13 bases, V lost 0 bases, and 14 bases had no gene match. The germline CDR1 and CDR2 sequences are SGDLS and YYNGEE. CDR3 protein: CASSVGGQGGIDGFF. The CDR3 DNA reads TGTGCCAGCAGCGTAGGAGGACAGGGAGGAATTGACGGTTTCTTT.

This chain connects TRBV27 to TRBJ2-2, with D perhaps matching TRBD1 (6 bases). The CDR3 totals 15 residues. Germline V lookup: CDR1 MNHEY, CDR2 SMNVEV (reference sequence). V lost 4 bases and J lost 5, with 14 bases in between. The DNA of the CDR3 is TGTGCCAGCAGTTCCGAACAGGGATGGACCGGGGAGCTGTTTTTT. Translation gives CASSSEQGWTGELFF.